A selection of T cell receptor beta chains follows, all from one sample in a study of Ad26.COV2.S vaccination and SARS-CoV-2 variants. Clones were sequenced by immunoSEQ multiplex PCR, and TCRdb holds only the in-frame ones, with some missing. Of 380,000 or so clones listed, less than 90% are singletons. The sequenced sample was peripheral blood, obtained in a trial of Ad26.COV2.S vaccine versus placebo. The receptors were sampled from a person aged 18 to 59 who received the Ad26.COV2.S COVID-19 vaccine or a placebo. Both conserved end residues are part of each CDR3. The order of the fields is J gene, D gene, clone size, V gene, CDR3 DNA, CDR3 protein. A D gene is named only where the DNA matches it firmly. Where a row states a size, it is once, few, many or the class of an expanded clone; other rows omit it.

j_gene: TRBJ1-1
d_gene: .
abundance: .
v_gene: TRBV6-5
CDR3nt: TGTGCCAGCAGTCCGCTCGGGGGTTTTGAAGCTTTCTTT
CDR3aa: CASSPLGGFEAFF

j_gene: TRBJ2-5
d_gene: TRBD2
abundance: .
v_gene: TRBV11-2
CDR3nt: TGTGCCAGCAGCCGTTTAGCGGGGGGGTTACAAGAGACCCAGTACTTC
CDR3aa: CASSRLAGGLQETQYF

j_gene: TRBJ1-4
d_gene: .
abundance: .
v_gene: TRBV14
CDR3nt: TGTGCCAGCAGCAAATATAATGAAAAACTGTTTTTT
CDR3aa: CASSKYNEKLFF

j_gene: TRBJ1-6
d_gene: .
abundance: .
v_gene: TRBV3-1/TRBV3-2
CDR3nt: TGTGCCAGCAGCCAAGAAACGGCCAATTCACCCCTCCACTTT
CDR3aa: CASSQETANSPLHF

j_gene: TRBJ2-3
d_gene: TRBD2
abundance: .
v_gene: TRBV7-2
CDR3nt: TGTGCCAGCAGCTCGGCTAGCGGGAGAGGTGGCACAGATACGCAGTATTTT
CDR3aa: CASSSASGRGGTDTQYF

j_gene: TRBJ1-1
d_gene: .
abundance: .
v_gene: TRBV7-6
CDR3nt: TGTGCCAGCAGCCTCGGGGGTTGGAACACTGAAGCTTTCTTT
CDR3aa: CASSLGGWNTEAFF

j_gene: TRBJ2-5
d_gene: .
abundance: .
v_gene: TRBV7-6
CDR3nt: TGTGCCAGCAGCCCCCTCAGTATGAACCAAGAGACCCAGTACTTC
CDR3aa: CASSPLSMNQETQYF

j_gene: TRBJ2-3
d_gene: TRBD2
abundance: .
v_gene: TRBV2
CDR3nt: TGTGCCAGCAGCGGACGACCGGGACTAGCGGGCACAGATACGCAGTATTTT
CDR3aa: CASSGRPGLAGTDTQYF

j_gene: TRBJ2-7
d_gene: .
abundance: once
v_gene: TRBV12-3/TRBV12-4
CDR3nt: TGTGCCAGCAGCCTTGTGGGGCCCTACGAGCAGTACTTC
CDR3aa: CASSLVGPYEQYF

j_gene: TRBJ1-5
d_gene: .
abundance: .
v_gene: TRBV5-4
CDR3nt: TGTGCCAGCAGCTTGGGGGCAGGGCATAATCAGCCCCAGCATTTT
CDR3aa: CASSLGAGHNQPQHF

j_gene: TRBJ1-4
d_gene: TRBD1
abundance: .
v_gene: TRBV28
CDR3nt: TGTGCCAGCAGTTTACAGGGGGCAGGTGAAAAACTGTTTTTT
CDR3aa: CASSLQGAGEKLFF

j_gene: TRBJ1-5
d_gene: .
abundance: .
v_gene: TRBV2
CDR3nt: TGTGCCAGCGCTTCCCCTGGCGGCGATCGGCCCCAGCATTTT
CDR3aa: CASASPGGDRPQHF

j_gene: TRBJ2-3
d_gene: .
abundance: once
v_gene: TRBV4-1
CDR3nt: TGCGCCAGCAGCCAAGGAAGGGTGGGAGATACGCAGTATTTT
CDR3aa: CASSQGRVGDTQYF

j_gene: TRBJ1-2
d_gene: .
abundance: .
v_gene: TRBV6-5
CDR3nt: TGTGCCAGCAGTTACTTAGGGACCTTCCCGGATGGCTACACCTTC
CDR3aa: CASSYLGTFPDGYTF

j_gene: TRBJ2-7
d_gene: .
abundance: once
v_gene: TRBV27
CDR3nt: TGTGCCAGTAGGACCCTAGCTTGGTTTTCACACGAGCAGTACTTC
CDR3aa: CASRTLAWFSHEQYF

j_gene: TRBJ1-1
d_gene: TRBD1
abundance: .
v_gene: TRBV5-6
CDR3nt: TGTGCCAGCAGCTGGCTAGCGACAGGGGAGGGGACTGAAGCTTTCTTT
CDR3aa: CASSWLATGEGTEAFF

j_gene: TRBJ2-7
d_gene: .
abundance: .
v_gene: TRBV30
CDR3nt: TGTGCCTGGAGTGTACTCGGGAGAGGTAGCGAGCAGTACTTC
CDR3aa: CAWSVLGRGSEQYF

j_gene: TRBJ1-1
d_gene: .
abundance: .
v_gene: TRBV29-1
CDR3nt: TGCAGCGTTAAACTGGCTTCGCGGGACACTGAAGCTTTCTTT
CDR3aa: CSVKLASRDTEAFF

j_gene: TRBJ2-5
d_gene: .
abundance: .
v_gene: TRBV19
CDR3nt: TGTGCCAGTAGTTCTACAGGGACGTGGGAGACCCAGTACTTC
CDR3aa: CASSSTGTWETQYF

j_gene: TRBJ2-3
d_gene: .
abundance: .
v_gene: TRBV7-6
CDR3nt: TGTGCCAGCAGCTTTCCTCCCGGGGGCACAGATACGCAGTATTTT
CDR3aa: CASSFPPGGTDTQYF

j_gene: TRBJ2-5
d_gene: .
abundance: .
v_gene: TRBV10-3
CDR3nt: TGTGCCATCAGTGAGCCGACCCTTGGGGGTTCAGGGGAGACCCAGTACTTC
CDR3aa: CAISEPTLGGSGETQYF

j_gene: TRBJ1-2
d_gene: .
abundance: .
v_gene: TRBV19
CDR3nt: TGTGCCAGTAGTATCGAAGGGTCTTCTAACTATGGCTACACCTTC
CDR3aa: CASSIEGSSNYGYTF

j_gene: TRBJ2-5
d_gene: .
abundance: once
v_gene: TRBV20-1
CDR3nt: TGCAGTGCTAGAGCAGGGGCGACCCAGTACTTC
CDR3aa: CSARAGATQYF

j_gene: TRBJ2-7
d_gene: .
abundance: .
v_gene: TRBV28
CDR3nt: TGTGCCAGCCGGGGGCGCTCTAGCTCCTACGAGCAGTACTTC
CDR3aa: CASRGRSSSYEQYF

j_gene: TRBJ2-2
d_gene: .
abundance: once
v_gene: TRBV3-1/TRBV3-2
CDR3nt: TGTGCCAGCAGCCCAGGGAATACCGGGGAGCTGTTTTTT
CDR3aa: CASSPGNTGELFF

j_gene: TRBJ1-1
d_gene: .
abundance: .
v_gene: TRBV6-1
CDR3nt: TGTGCCAGCAGTGAAGCGCTTCGGAGAACTGAAGCTTTCTTT
CDR3aa: CASSEALRRTEAFF

j_gene: TRBJ2-1
d_gene: .
abundance: few
v_gene: TRBV7-3
CDR3nt: TGTGCCAGCAGCTTAAGATCGGGAGAGGGCTCCTACAATGAGCAGTTCTTC
CDR3aa: CASSLRSGEGSYNEQFF

j_gene: TRBJ2-1
d_gene: .
abundance: .
v_gene: TRBV30
CDR3nt: TGTGCCTGGAGCAAACAGGCCAGCTCCTACAATGAGCAGTTCTTC
CDR3aa: CAWSKQASSYNEQFF

j_gene: TRBJ1-6
d_gene: .
abundance: .
v_gene: TRBV7-9
CDR3nt: TGTGCCAGCAGCTTAGCCGGCGCTGGGACTTCACCCCTCCACTTT
CDR3aa: CASSLAGAGTSPLHF

j_gene: TRBJ1-5
d_gene: TRBD1
abundance: .
v_gene: TRBV4-3
CDR3nt: TGCGCCAGCAGCCAAGATTGGGGGACAGGGGGCCTTCAGCCCCAGCATTTT
CDR3aa: CASSQDWGTGGLQPQHF

j_gene: TRBJ1-5
d_gene: TRBD1
abundance: .
v_gene: TRBV19
CDR3nt: TGTGCCAGTAGTATAGTTGGACAGGCGGGTCAGCCCCAGCATTTT
CDR3aa: CASSIVGQAGQPQHF

j_gene: TRBJ2-5
d_gene: TRBD1
abundance: .
v_gene: TRBV4-2
CDR3nt: TGTGCCAGCAGCCCGAGGACAGGGAACGTAGAGACCCAGTACTTC
CDR3aa: CASSPRTGNVETQYF

j_gene: TRBJ2-7
d_gene: TRBD1
abundance: .
v_gene: TRBV9
CDR3nt: TGTGCCAGCAGCGCCCCGGGACAGACCGCTTTGTACGAGCAGTACTTC
CDR3aa: CASSAPGQTALYEQYF

j_gene: TRBJ2-6
d_gene: .
abundance: .
v_gene: TRBV28
CDR3nt: TGTGCCAGCCGGCGTCTCCAGAGCTCTGGGGCCAACGTCCTGACTTTC
CDR3aa: CASRRLQSSGANVLTF

j_gene: TRBJ1-2
d_gene: TRBD1
abundance: .
v_gene: TRBV6-5
CDR3nt: TGTGCCAGCAGTCTCGGGACAGGGGTCGGTGGCTACACCTTC
CDR3aa: CASSLGTGVGGYTF

j_gene: TRBJ2-3
d_gene: .
abundance: .
v_gene: TRBV5-4
CDR3nt: TGTGCCAGCAGCTTGGCCAGCACAGATACGCAGTATTTT
CDR3aa: CASSLASTDTQYF

j_gene: TRBJ1-5
d_gene: TRBD1
abundance: .
v_gene: TRBV6-5
CDR3nt: TGTGCCAGCAGTCCTCAGGGGGGGAAGGGGCCCCAGCATTTT
CDR3aa: CASSPQGGKGPQHF

j_gene: TRBJ2-7
d_gene: TRBD1
abundance: .
v_gene: TRBV2
CDR3nt: TGTGCCAGCAGTCCCCTGACAGGGTCTCTCTACGAGCAGTACTTC
CDR3aa: CASSPLTGSLYEQYF

j_gene: TRBJ2-3
d_gene: .
abundance: .
v_gene: TRBV29-1
CDR3nt: TGCAGCGTTACAACGACGGGGGATACGCAGTATTTT
CDR3aa: CSVTTTGDTQYF

j_gene: TRBJ2-6
d_gene: .
abundance: .
v_gene: TRBV25-1
CDR3nt: TGTGCCAGCAGTTATGGGGCCAACGTCCTGACTTTC
CDR3aa: CASSYGANVLTF

j_gene: TRBJ1-4
d_gene: .
abundance: .
v_gene: TRBV3-1/TRBV3-2
CDR3nt: TGTGCCAGCAGCCAATGCGGGCCCTATGGTGCAACTAATGAAAAACTGTTTTTT
CDR3aa: CASSQCGPYGATNEKLFF